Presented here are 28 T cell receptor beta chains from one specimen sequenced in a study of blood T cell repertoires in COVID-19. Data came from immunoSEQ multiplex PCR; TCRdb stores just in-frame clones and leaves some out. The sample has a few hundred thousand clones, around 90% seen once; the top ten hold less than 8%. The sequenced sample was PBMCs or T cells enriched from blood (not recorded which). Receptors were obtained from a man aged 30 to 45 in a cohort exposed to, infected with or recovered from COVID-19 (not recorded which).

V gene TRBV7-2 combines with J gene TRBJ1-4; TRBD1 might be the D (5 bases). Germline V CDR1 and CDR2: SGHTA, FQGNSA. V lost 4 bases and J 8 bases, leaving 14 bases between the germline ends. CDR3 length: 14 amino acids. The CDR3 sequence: CASSSGRGNEKLFF. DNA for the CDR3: TGTGCCAGCAGCTCGGGGAGGGGTAACGAAAAACTGTTTTTT.

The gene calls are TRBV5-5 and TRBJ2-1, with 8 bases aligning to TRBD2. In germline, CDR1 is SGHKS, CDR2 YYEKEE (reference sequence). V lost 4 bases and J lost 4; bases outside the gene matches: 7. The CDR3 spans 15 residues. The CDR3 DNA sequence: TGTGCCAGCAGCCTCACTAGCGGCTATTACAATGAGCAGTTCTTC. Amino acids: CASSLTSGYYNEQFF.

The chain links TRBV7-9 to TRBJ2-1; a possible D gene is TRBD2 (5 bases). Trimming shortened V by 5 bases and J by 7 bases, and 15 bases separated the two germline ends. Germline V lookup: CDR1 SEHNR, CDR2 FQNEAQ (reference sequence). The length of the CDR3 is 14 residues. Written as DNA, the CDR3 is TGTGCCAGCAGCAGGAGCGGTCTAGGGAATGAGCAGTTCTTC. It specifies CASSRSGLGNEQFF.

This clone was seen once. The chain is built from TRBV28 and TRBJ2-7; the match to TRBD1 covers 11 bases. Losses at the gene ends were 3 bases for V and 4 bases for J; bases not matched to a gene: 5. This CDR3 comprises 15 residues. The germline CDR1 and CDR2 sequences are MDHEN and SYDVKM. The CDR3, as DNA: TGTGCCAGCAGTTTCGGGACAGGGGGAGATTACGAGCAGTACTTC. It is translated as CASSFGTGGDYEQYF. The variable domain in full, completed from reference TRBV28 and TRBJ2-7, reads DVKVTQSSRYLVKRTGEKVFLECVQDMDHENMFWYRQDPGLGLRLIYFSYDVKMKEKGDIPEGYSVSREKKERFSLILESASTNQTSMYLCASSFGTGGDYEQYFGPGTRLTVT.

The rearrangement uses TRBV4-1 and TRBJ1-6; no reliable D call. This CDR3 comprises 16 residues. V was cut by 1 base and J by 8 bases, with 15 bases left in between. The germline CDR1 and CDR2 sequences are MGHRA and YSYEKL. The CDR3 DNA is TGCGCCAGCAGCCAAGTTTTCGTTACAGTTGATTCACCCCTCCACTTT. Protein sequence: CASSQVFVTVDSPLHF.

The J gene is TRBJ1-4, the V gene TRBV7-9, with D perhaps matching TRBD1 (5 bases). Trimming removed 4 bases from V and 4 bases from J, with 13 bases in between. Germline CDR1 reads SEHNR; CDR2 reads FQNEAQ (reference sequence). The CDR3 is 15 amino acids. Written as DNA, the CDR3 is TGTGCCAGCAGCTCCCGGACCGGGGGTAATGAAAAACTGTTTTTT. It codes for CASSSRTGGNEKLFF.

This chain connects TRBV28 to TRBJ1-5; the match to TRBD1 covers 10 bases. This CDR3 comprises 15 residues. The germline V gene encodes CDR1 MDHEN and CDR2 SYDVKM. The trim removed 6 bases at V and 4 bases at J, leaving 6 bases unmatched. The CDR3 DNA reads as TGTGCCAGCAGACAAAGACAGGGGGCTAATCAGCCCCAGCATTTT. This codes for CASRQRQGANQPQHF.

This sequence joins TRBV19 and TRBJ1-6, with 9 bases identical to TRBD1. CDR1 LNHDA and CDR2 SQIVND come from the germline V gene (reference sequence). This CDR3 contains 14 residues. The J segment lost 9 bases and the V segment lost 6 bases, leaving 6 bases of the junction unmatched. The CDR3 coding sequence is TGTGCCAGTAGCGGGACAGGGTATGGTTCACCCCTCCACTTT. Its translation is CASSGTGYGSPLHF.

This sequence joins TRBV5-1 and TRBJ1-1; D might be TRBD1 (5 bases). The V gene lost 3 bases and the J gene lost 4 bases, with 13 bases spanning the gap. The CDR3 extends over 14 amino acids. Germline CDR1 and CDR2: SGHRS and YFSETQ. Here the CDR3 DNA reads TGCGCCAGCAGCTCGGACACCGTTACCACTGAAGCTTTCTTT. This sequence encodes CASSSDTVTTEAFF.

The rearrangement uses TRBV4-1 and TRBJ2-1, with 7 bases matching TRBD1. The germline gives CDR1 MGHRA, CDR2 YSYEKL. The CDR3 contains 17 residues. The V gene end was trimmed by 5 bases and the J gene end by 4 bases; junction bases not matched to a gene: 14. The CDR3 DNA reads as TGCGCCAGCAGCTCCAAGGTAGGACAGGAAGGGTACAATGAGCAGTTCTTC. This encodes CASSSKVGQEGYNEQFF.

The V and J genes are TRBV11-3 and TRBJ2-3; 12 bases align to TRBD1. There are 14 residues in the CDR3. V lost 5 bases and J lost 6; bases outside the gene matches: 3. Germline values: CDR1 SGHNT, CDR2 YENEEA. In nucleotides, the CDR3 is TGTGCCAGCAGCCCCGGGACAGGGGGCGATACGCAGTATTTT. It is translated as CASSPGTGGDTQYF.

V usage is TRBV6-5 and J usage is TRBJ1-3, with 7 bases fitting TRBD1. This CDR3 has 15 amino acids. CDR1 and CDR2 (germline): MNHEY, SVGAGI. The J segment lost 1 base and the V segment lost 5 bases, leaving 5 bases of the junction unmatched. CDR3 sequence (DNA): TGTGCCAGCAGTCAGACAGGGTTATCTGGAAACACCATATATTTT. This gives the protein CASSQTGLSGNTIYF.

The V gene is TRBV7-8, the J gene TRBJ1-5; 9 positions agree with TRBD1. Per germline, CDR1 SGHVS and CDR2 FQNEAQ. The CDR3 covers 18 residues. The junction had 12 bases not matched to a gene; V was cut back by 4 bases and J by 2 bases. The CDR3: CASSYRDRVRDGNQPQHF. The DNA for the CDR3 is TGTGCCAGCAGCTACCGGGACAGGGTGAGGGATGGCAATCAGCCCCAGCATTTT.

CDR3 in amino acids: CASSYTRTGFIYNEQFF. The CDR3 DNA is TGTGCCAGCAGTTACACACGGACTGGATTTATTTACAATGAGCAGTTCTTC. The rearrangement uses TRBV6-2 or TRBV6-3 and TRBJ2-1; D might be TRBD2 (5 bases). The germline gives CDR1 MNHEY, CDR2 SVGEGT. The V gene lost 2 bases and the J gene lost 4 bases, with 18 bases spanning the gap. The CDR3 is made up of 17 amino acids.

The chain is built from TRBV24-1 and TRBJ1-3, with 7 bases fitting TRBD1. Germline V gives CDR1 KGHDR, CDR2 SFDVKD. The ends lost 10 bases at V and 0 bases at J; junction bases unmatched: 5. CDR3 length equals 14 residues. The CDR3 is CATTTGTSGNTIYF. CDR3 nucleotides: TGTGCCACGACGACAGGGACCTCTGGAAACACCATATATTTT.

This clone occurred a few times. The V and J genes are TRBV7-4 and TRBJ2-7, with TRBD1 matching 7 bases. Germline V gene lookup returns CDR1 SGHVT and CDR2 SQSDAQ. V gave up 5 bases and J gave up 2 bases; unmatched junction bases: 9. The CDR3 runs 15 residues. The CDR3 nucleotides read TGTGCCAGCAGCCTCCGGGACAGATTTGCCTACGAGCAGTACTTC. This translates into CASSLRDRFAYEQYF. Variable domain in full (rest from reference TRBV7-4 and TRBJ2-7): GAGVSQSPRYKVAKRGRDVALRCDSISGHVTLYWYRQTLGQGSEVLTYSQSDAQRDKSGRPSGRFSAERPERSVSTLKIQRTEQGDSAVYLCASSLRDRFAYEQYFGPGTRLTVT.

CDR3 amino acids: CASSFREAGTANYGYTF. For the CDR3, the DNA is TGTGCCAGCAGCTTTAGGGAAGCAGGGACAGCCAACTATGGCTACACCTTC. This rearrangement joins TRBV12-1 to TRBJ1-2; the table's D call, TRBD1, has no DNA check behind it. TRBV12-1 is termed a pseudogene. This CDR3 has 17 residues.

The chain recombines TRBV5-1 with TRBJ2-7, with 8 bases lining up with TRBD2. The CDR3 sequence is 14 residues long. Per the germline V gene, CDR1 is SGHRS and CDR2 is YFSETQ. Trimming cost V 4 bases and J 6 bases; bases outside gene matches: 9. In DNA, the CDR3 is TGCGCCAGCAGCGGGACCATGCGGGAGGCCGAGCAGTACTTC. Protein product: CASSGTMREAEQYF.

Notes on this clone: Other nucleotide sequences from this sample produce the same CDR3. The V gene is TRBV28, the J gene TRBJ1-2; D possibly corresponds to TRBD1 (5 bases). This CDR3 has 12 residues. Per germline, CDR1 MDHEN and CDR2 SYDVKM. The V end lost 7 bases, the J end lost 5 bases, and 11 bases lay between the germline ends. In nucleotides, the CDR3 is TGTGCCAGCACCTCCGGGGGGTATGGCTACACCTTC. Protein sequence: CASTSGGYGYTF.

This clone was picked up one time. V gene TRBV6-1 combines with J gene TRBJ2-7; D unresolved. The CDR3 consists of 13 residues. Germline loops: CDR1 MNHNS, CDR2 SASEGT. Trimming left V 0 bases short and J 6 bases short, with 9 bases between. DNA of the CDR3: TGTGCCAGCAGTGAAGCCGGTCTCGGCGAGCAGTACTTC. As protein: CASSEAGLGEQYF.

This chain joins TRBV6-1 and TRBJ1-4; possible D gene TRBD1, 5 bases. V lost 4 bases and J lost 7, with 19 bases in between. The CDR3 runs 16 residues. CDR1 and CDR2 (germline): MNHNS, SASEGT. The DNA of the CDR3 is TGTGCCAGCAGTGCGAGTAAAAAGATAACAGGTGAAAAACTGTTTTTT. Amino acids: CASSASKKITGEKLFF.

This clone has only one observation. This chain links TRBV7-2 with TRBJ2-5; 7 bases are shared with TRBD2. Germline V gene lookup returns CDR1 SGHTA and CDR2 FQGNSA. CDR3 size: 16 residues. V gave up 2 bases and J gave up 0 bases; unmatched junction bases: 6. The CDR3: CASSLLNSGNQETQYF. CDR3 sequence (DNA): TGTGCCAGCAGCTTATTAAACAGCGGGAACCAAGAGACCCAGTACTTC.

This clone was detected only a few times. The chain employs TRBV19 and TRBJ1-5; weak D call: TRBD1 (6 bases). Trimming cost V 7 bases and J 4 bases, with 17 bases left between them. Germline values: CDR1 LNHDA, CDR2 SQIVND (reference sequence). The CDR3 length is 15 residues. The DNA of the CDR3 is TGTGCCAGTATAGTGACAGGAGCTCATAATCAGCCCCAGCATTTT. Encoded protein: CASIVTGAHNQPQHF.

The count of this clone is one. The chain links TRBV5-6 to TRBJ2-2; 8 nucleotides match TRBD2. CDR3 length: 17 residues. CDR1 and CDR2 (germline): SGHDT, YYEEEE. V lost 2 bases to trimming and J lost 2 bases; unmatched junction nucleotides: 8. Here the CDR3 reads CASSLFREGLNTGELFF. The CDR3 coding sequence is TGTGCCAGCAGCTTATTCCGGGAGGGCCTTAACACCGGGGAGCTGTTTTTT.

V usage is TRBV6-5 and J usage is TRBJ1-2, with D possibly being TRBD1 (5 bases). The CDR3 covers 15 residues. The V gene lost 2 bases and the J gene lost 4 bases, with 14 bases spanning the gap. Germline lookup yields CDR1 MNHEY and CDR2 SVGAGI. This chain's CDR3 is CASSYRQRWAYGYTF. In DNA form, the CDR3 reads TGTGCCAGCAGTTACCGACAGCGTTGGGCCTATGGCTACACCTTC.

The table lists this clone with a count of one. CDR3 sequence: CASSPDFGGKETQYF. The CDR3 DNA follows: TGTGCCAGCAGTCCTGACTTCGGCGGGAAAGAGACCCAGTACTTC. The V gene is TRBV27, the J gene TRBJ2-5, with D tentatively TRBD2 (6 bases). This CDR3 comprises 15 residues. Germline values: CDR1 MNHEY, CDR2 SMNVEV (reference sequence). Between the trimmed V and J ends, which lost 5 bases and 3 bases, there was a span of 16 bases.

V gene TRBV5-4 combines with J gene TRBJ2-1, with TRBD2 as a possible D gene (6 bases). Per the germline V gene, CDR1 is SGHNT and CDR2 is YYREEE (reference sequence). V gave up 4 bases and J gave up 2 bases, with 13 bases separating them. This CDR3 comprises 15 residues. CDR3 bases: TGTGCCAGCAGCCGGGACTTGGCGGCCTACAATGAGCAGTTCTTC. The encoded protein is CASSRDLAAYNEQFF.

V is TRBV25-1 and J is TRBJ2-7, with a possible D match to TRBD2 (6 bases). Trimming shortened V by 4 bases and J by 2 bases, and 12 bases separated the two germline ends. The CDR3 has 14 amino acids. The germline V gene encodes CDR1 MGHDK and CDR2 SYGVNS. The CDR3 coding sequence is TGTGCCAGCAGTGCCTCCCGGGAGCCCTACGAGCAGTACTTC. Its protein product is CASSASREPYEQYF.